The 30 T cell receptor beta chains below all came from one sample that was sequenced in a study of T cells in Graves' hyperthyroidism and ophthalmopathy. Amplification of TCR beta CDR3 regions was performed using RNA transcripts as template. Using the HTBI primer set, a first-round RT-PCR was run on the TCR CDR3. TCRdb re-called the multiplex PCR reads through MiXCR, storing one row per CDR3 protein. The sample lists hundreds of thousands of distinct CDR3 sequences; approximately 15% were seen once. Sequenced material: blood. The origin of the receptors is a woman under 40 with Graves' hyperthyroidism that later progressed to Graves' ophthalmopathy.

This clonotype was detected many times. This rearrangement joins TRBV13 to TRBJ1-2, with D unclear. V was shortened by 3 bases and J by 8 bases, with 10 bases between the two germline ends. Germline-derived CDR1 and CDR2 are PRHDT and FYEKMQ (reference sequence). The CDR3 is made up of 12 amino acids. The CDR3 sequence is CASSLSDRGYTF. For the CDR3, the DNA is TGTGCCAGCAGCTTGAGTGATCGGGGCTACACCTTC.

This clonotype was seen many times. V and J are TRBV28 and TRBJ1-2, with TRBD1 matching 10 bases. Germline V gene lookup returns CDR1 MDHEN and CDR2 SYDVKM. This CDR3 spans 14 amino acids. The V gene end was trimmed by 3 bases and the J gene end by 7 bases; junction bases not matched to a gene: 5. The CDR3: CASSFRDRGIGYTF. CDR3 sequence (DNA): TGTGCCAGCAGTTTCAGGGACAGGGGAATTGGCTACACCTTC.

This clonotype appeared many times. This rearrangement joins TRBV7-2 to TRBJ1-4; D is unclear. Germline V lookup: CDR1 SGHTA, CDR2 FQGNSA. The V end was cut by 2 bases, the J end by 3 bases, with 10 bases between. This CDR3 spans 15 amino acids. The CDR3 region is CASSLSLGANEKLFF. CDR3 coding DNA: TGTGCCAGCAGCTTATCCCTCGGGGCTAATGAAAAACTGTTTTTT.

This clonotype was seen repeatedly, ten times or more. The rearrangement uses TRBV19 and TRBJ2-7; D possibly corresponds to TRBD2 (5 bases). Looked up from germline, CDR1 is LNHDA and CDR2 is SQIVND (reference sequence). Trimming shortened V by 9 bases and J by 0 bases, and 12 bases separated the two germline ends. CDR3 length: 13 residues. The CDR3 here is CASSSGSSYEQYF. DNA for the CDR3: TGTGCCAGCAGCTCGGGGAGCTCCTACGAGCAGTACTTC. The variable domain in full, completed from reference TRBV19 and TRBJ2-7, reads DGGITQSPKYLFRKEGQNVTLSCEQNLNHDAMYWYRQDPGQGLRLIYYSQIVNDFQKGDIAEGYSVSREKKESFPLTVTSAQKNPTAFYLCASSSGSSYEQYFGPGTRLTVT.

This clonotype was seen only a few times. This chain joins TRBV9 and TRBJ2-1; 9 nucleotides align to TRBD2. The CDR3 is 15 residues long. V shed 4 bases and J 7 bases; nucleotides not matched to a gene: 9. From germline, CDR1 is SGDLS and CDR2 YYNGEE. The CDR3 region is CASSQMWREGNEQFF. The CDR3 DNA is TGTGCCAGCAGCCAGATGTGGCGGGAGGGGAATGAGCAGTTCTTC.

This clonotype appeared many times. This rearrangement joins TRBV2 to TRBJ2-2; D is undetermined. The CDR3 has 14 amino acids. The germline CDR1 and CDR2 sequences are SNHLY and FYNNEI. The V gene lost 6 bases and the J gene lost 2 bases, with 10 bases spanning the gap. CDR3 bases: TGTGCCAGCAGGACGGACGGCAACACCGGGGAGCTGTTTTTT. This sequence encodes CASRTDGNTGELFF. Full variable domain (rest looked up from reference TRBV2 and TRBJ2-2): EPEVTQTPSHQVTQMGQEVILRCVPISNHLYFYWYRQILGQKVEFLVSFYNNEISEKSEIFDDQFSVERPDGSNFTLKIRSTKLEDSAMYFCASRTDGNTGELFFGEGSRLTVL.

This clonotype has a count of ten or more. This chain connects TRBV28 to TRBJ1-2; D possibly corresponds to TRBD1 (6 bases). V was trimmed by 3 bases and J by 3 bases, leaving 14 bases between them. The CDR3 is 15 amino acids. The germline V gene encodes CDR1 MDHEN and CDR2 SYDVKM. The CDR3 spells CASSLRGHIYYGYTF. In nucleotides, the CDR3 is TGTGCCAGCAGTTTGCGGGGGCATATATACTATGGCTACACCTTC.

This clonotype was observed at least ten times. DNA of the CDR3: TGTGCCTGGAGTGGCGGGACGGCCCAAGAGACCCAGTACTTC. It codes for CAWSGGTAQETQYF. The chain employs TRBV30 and TRBJ2-5, with D perhaps matching TRBD2 (6 bases). V was cut by 1 base and J by 1 base, with 10 bases left in between. The CDR3 is made up of 14 amino acids. Per germline, CDR1 GTSNPN and CDR2 SVGIG (reference sequence).

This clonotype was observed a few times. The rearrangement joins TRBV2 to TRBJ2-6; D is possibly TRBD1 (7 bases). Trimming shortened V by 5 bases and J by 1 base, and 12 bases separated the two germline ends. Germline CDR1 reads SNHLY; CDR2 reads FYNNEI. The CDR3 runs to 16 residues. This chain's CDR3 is CASSSPGGSGANVLTF. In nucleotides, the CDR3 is TGTGCCAGCAGTTCCCCAGGGGGGTCTGGGGCCAACGTCCTGACTTTC.

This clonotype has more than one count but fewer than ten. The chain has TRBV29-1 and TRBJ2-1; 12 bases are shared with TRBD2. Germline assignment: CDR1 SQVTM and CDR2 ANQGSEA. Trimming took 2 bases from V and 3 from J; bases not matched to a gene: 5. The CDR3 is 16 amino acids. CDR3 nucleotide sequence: TGCAGCGTTGAACCGGGACTAGCGGGCGGCTACAATGAGCAGTTCTTC. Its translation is CSVEPGLAGGYNEQFF.

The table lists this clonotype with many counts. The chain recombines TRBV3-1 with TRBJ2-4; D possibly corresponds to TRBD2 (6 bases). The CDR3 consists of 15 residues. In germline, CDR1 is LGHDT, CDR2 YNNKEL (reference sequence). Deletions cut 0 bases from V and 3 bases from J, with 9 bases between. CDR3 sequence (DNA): TGTGCCAGCAGCCAAGAGCGACTAGGCAAAAACATTCAGTACTTC. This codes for CASSQERLGKNIQYF.

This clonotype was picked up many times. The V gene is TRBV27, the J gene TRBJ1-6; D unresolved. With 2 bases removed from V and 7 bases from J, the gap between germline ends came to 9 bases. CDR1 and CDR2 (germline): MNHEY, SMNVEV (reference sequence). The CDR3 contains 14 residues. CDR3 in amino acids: CASSLTSLNSPLHF. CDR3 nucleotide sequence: TGTGCCAGCAGTTTAACCTCTTTGAATTCACCCCTCCACTTT.

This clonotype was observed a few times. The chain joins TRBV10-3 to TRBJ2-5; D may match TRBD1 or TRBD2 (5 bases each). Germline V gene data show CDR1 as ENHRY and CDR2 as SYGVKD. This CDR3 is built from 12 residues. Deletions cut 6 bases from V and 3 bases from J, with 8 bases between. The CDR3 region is CAIRGTEETQYF. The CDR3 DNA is TGTGCCATCAGAGGGACGGAAGAGACCCAGTACTTC.

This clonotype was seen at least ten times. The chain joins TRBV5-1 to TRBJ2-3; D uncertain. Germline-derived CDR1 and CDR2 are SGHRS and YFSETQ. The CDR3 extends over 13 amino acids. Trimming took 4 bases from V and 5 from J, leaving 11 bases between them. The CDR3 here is CASSNLMGDTQYF. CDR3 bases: TGCGCCAGCAGCAATCTCATGGGAGATACGCAGTATTTT.

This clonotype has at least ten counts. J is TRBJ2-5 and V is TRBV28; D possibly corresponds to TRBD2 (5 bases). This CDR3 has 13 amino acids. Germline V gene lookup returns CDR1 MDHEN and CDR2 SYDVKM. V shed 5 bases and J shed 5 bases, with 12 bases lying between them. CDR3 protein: CASSQPPGETQYF. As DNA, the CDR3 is TGTGCCAGCAGTCAACCCCCGGGGGAGACCCAGTACTTC.

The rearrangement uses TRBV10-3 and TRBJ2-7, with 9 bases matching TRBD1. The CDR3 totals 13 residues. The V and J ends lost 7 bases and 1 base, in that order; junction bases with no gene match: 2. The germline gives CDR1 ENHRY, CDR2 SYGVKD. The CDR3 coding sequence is TGTGCCATCATGGGACAGGGTTCCTACGAGCAGTACTTC. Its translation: CAIMGQGSYEQYF.

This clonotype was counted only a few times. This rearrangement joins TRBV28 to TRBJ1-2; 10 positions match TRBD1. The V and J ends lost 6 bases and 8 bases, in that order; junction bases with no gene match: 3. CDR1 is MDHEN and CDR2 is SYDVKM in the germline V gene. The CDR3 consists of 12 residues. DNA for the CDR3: TGTGCCAGCAGGGGACAGGGGAGCGGCTACACCTTC. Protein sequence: CASRGQGSGYTF.

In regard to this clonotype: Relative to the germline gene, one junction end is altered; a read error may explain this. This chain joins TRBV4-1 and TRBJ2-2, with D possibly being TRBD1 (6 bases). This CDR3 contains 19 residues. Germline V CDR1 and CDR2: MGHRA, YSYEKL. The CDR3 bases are TGCGCCAGCAGCCAAGAGGGTTACTTGGCAGGGGATGTCACCGGGGAGCTGTTCTTT. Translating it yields CASSQEGYLAGDVTGELFF.

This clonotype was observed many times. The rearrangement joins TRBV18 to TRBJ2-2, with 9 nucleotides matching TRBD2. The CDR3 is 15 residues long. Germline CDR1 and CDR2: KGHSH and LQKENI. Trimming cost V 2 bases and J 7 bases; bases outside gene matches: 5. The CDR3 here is CASSPIAGEVGELFF. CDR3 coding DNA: TGTGCCAGCTCACCAATAGCGGGAGAAGTCGGGGAGCTGTTTTTT.

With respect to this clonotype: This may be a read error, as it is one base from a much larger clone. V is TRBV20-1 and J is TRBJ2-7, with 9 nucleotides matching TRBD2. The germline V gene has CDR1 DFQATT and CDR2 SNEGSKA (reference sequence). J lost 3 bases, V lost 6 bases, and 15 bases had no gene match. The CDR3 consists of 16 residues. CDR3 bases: TGCAGTGCAACCCGCAGGACTAGCGTCTCCAGCTACGAGCAGTACTTC. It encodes CSATRRTSVSSYEQYF.

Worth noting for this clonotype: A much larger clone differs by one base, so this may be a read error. CDR3 amino acids: CATSDSRWWKRGAGELFF. DNA for the CDR3: TGTGCCACCAGTGATTCCAGGTGGTGGAAGAGAGGAGCCGGGGAGCTGTTTTTT. V is TRBV24-1 and J is TRBJ2-2; D is unclear. Germline CDR1 reads KGHDR; CDR2 reads SFDVKD. The V gene lost 2 bases and the J gene lost 6 bases, with 21 bases spanning the gap. The CDR3 is made up of 18 amino acids.

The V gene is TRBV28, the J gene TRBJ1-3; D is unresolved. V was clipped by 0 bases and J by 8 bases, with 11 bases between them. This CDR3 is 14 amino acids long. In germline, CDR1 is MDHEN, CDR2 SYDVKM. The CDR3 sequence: CASSLWWRGDTIYF. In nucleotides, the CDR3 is TGTGCCAGCAGTTTATGGTGGCGGGGAGACACCATATATTTT.

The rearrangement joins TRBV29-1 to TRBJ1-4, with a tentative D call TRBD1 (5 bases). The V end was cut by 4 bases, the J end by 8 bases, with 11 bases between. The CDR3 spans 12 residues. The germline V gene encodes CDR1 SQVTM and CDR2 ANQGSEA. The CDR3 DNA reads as TGCAGCGTTGTAGGGGCGGCCGAAAAACTGTTTTTT. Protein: CSVVGAAEKLFF.

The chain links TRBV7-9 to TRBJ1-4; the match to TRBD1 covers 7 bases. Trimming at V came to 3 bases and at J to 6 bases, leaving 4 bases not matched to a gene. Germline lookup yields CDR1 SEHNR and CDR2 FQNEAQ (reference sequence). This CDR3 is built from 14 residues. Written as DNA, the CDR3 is TGTGCCAGCAGCTTGACAGGGAGGGATGAAAAACTGTTTTTT. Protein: CASSLTGRDEKLFF.

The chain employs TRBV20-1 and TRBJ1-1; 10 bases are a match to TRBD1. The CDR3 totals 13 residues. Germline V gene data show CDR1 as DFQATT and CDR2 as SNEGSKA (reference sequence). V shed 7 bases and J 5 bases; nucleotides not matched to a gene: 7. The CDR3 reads CSVPGQGRTEAFF. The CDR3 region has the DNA TGCAGTGTACCGGGACAGGGGAGGACTGAAGCTTTCTTT.

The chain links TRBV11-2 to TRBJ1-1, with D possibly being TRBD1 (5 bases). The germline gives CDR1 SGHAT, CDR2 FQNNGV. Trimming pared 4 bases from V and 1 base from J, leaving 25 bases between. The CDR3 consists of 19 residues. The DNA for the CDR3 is TGTGCCAGCAGCTCCCCGGGGGACGCCGGCGCTTGGGGGAACACTGAAGCTTTCTTT. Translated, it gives CASSSPGDAGAWGNTEAFF.

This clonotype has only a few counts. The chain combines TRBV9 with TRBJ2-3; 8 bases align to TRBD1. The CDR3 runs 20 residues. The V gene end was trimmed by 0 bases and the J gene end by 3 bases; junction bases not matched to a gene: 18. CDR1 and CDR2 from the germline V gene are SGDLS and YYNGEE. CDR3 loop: CASSVATGGLQLGNTDTQYF. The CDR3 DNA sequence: TGTGCCAGCAGCGTAGCTACAGGGGGACTTCAATTAGGTAATACAGATACGCAGTATTTT. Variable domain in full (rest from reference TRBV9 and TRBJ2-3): DSGVTQTPKHLITATGQRVTLRCSPRSGDLSVYWYQQSLDQGLQFLIQYYNGEERAKGNILERFSAQQFPDLHSELNLSSLELGDSALYFCASSVATGGLQLGNTDTQYFGPGTRLTVL.

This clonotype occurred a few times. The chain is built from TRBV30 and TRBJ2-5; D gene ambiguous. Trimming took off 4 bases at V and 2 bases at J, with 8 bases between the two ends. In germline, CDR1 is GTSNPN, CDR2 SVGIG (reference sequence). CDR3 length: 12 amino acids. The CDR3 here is CAWTPGQETQYF. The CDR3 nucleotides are TGTGCCTGGACCCCCGGGCAAGAGACCCAGTACTTC.

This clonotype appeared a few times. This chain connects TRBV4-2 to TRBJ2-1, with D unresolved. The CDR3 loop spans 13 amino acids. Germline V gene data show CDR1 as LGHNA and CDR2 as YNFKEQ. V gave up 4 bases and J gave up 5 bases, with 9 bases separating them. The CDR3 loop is CASSPKIDNEQFF. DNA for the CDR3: TGTGCCAGCAGCCCCAAGATCGACAATGAGCAGTTCTTC.

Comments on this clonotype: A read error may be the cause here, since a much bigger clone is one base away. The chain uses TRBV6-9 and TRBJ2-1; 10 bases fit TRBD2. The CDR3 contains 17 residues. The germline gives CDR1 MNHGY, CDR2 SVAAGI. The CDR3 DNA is TGTGCCTGCAGTTACCCGGACCTAGCGGGAGAGAGAGGTGAGCAGTTCTTC. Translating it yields CACSYPDLAGERGEQFF.